Listed here are 17 T cell receptor beta chains from one sample, sequenced in a study of blood T cells in healthy people across ages. A sample-barcoded 5' primer and a J-beta primer mix were used in a second PCR of roughly 7 to 11 cycles. TCRdb passed the 5' RACE reads through MiXCR, listing each CDR3 protein once. The sample shows 700,000 to 950,000 distinct CDR3 sequences, around 40% of them seen only once. Sample: blood. The source is a woman aged 60-75 years in good health.

In regard to this clonotype: A read error likely explains this, since a far larger clone differs by one base. The J gene is TRBJ2-5, the V gene TRBV5-1, with a weak D call TRBD2 (5 bases). The CDR3 loop spans 14 amino acids. Germline assignment: CDR1 SGHRS and CDR2 YFSETQ. V dropped 0 bases and J dropped 2 bases, with 8 bases sitting between them. CDR3 DNA: TGCGCCAGCAGCTTGGGACCGGGGCAAGAGACCCAGTACTTC. Protein sequence: CASSLGPGQETQYF.

There are a few counts of this clonotype. This chain links TRBV3-1 with TRBJ2-3, with 11 bases lining up with TRBD2. The germline V gene has CDR1 LGHDT and CDR2 YNNKEL (reference sequence). The V and J ends lost 3 bases and 3 bases, in that order; junction bases with no gene match: 2. The CDR3 is 15 amino acids. CDR3 nucleotides: TGTGCCAGCAGCCACTTAGCGGGGGGGACAGATACGCAGTATTTT. Protein: CASSHLAGGTDTQYF.

Worth noting for this clonotype: Its ends do not fully match the called genes, so a read error is possible. The V gene is TRBV3-1, the J gene TRBJ1-2, with a possible D match to TRBD1 (6 bases). Germline lookup yields CDR1 LGHDT and CDR2 YNNKEL (reference sequence). This CDR3 comprises 15 residues. The CDR3 bases are TGTGCCGGCAGCCATCTCCAGGGGCTTATGTATGGCTACACCTTC. Translation: CAGSHLQGLMYGYTF.

This clonotype was seen only a few times. The V gene is TRBV4-3, the J gene TRBJ2-7, with TRBD2 as a possible D gene (5 bases). The CDR3 is 15 residues long. Germline-derived CDR1 and CDR2 are LGHNA and YSLEER. The V end lost 0 bases, the J end lost 5 bases, and 14 bases lay between the germline ends. CDR3 sequence reads: CASSQDGSGIDEQYF. The CDR3 DNA reads TGCGCCAGCAGCCAAGACGGGTCGGGGATTGACGAGCAGTACTTC.

This clonotype has a handful of counts. The chain combines TRBV6-1 with TRBJ2-3; TRBD1 is a possible D gene (5 bases). CDR1 MNHNS and CDR2 SASEGT come from the germline V gene. This CDR3 contains 18 residues. The V and J ends lost 2 bases and 0 bases respectively, with 18 bases between them. CDR3 residues: CASSELSPTVASTDTQYF. In DNA form, the CDR3 reads TGTGCCAGCAGTGAATTGAGTCCGACAGTAGCTAGCACAGATACGCAGTATTTT.

The chain recombines TRBV2 with TRBJ2-2; 11 bases agree with TRBD1. The CDR3 loop spans 16 amino acids. V dropped 7 bases and J dropped 5; count of bases not matched to a gene: 9. CDR1 SNHLY and CDR2 FYNNEI come from the germline V gene. The CDR3 protein is CASKGQGARSTGELFF. CDR3 coding DNA: TGTGCCAGCAAAGGACAGGGGGCTAGATCGACCGGGGAGCTGTTTTTT.

The chain carries TRBV6-5 and TRBJ2-5; 9 bases line up with TRBD2. This CDR3 is 15 amino acids long. CDR1 and CDR2 from the germline V gene are MNHEY and SVGAGI. J gave up 2 bases and V 3 bases, and 4 bases lay outside the gene matches. This CDR3 is CASSYLTSGQETQYF. The CDR3 nucleotides read TGTGCCAGCAGTTATCTGACTAGCGGTCAAGAGACCCAGTACTTC.

Concerning this clonotype itself: A read error may be the cause here, since a much bigger clone is one base away. This sequence joins TRBV3-1 and TRBJ2-5, with 10 bases identical to TRBD2. The assigned J gene may be wrong: the sequence end matches TRBJ2-7 better. This CDR3 is 14 amino acids long. Germline assignment: CDR1 LGHDT and CDR2 YNNKEL (reference sequence). For the CDR3, the DNA is TGTGCCAGCAGCCAACGGACTAGCGGATGCGAGCAGTACTTC. Protein sequence: CASSQRTSGCEQYF.

This rearrangement joins TRBV30 to TRBJ2-5; D uncertain. The CDR3 is 14 residues long. Between the trimmed V and J ends, which lost 3 bases and 2 bases, there was a span of 13 bases. CDR1 GTSNPN and CDR2 SVGIG come from the germline V gene (reference sequence). The CDR3, as DNA: TGTGCCTGGAGCCGTGCGGTTCTTCAAGAGACCCAGTACTTC. Protein product: CAWSRAVLQETQYF.

This clonotype was found a few times. The V gene is TRBV12-3 or TRBV12-4, the J gene TRBJ2-7; D is unresolved. V was clipped by 1 base and J by 7 bases, with 11 bases between them. The CDR3 is made up of 13 amino acids. CDR3 sequence: CASSLGQVDEQYF. DNA for the CDR3: TGTGCCAGCAGTTTAGGGCAGGTTGATGAGCAGTACTTC.

This chain uses TRBV9 with TRBJ1-1, with 8 nucleotides matching TRBD1. Germline V gene data show CDR1 as SGDLS and CDR2 as YYNGEE. The CDR3 consists of 14 residues. V trimming: 3 bases; J trimming: 3 bases; junction bases outside the gene matches: 4. Here the CDR3 reads CASSATGEDTEAFF. In nucleotides, the CDR3 is TGTGCCAGCAGCGCGACAGGGGAGGACACTGAAGCTTTCTTT. The whole variable domain, filled in from reference TRBV9 and TRBJ1-1, reads DSGVTQTPKHLITATGQRVTLRCSPRSGDLSVYWYQQSLDQGLQFLIQYYNGEERAKGNILERFSAQQFPDLHSELNLSSLELGDSALYFCASSATGEDTEAFFGQGTRLTVV.

Notes on this clonotype: This may stem from a read error, because a much larger clone lies one nucleotide away. The chain employs TRBV29-1 and TRBJ2-4; D uncertain. CDR3 length equals 13 residues. Germline V CDR1 and CDR2: SQVTM, ANQGSEA. CDR3 amino acids: CSVEGGTKTIQYF. The CDR3 DNA follows: TGCAGCGTTGAAGGGGGAACCAAAACCATTCAGTACTTC.

This clonotype was seen just once. The chain combines TRBV27 with TRBJ2-7; a weak D match, TRBD2 (5 bases). The J call may not be correct, given that the DNA end is closer to TRBJ2-4. The CDR3 totals 13 residues. The germline V gene has CDR1 MNHEY and CDR2 SMNVEV (reference sequence). CDR3 loop: CASSLQRQYIQYF. The CDR3 DNA reads as TGTGCCAGCAGTTTACAGCGGCAATACATTCAGTACTTC.

On this clonotype: One end of the junction varies from germline; a read error may be responsible. The chain has TRBV10-1 and TRBJ2-1; weak D call: TRBD2 (7 bases). The CDR3 is made up of 16 amino acids. CDR1 WNHNN and CDR2 SYGVQD come from the germline V gene (reference sequence). CDR3 residues: CASSESGGPGYDEQFF. The CDR3 coding sequence is TGCGCCAGCAGTGAGTCGGGGGGGCCCGGCTACGATGAGCAGTTCTTC.

This chain joins TRBV3-1 and TRBJ1-5; TRBD1 might be the D (5 bases). V lost 3 bases to trimming and J lost 1 base, with 10 bases between them. From germline, CDR1 is LGHDT and CDR2 YNNKEL (reference sequence). The CDR3 extends over 15 amino acids. The CDR3 DNA reads as TGTGCCAGCAGCCAGGGACGGATGAGCAATCAGCCCCAGCATTTT. It yields the protein CASSQGRMSNQPQHF.

This clonotype has at least ten counts. The rearrangement links TRBV6-2 or TRBV6-3 to TRBJ2-3; 8 bases fit TRBD2. The CDR3 has 15 residues. The V segment lost 4 bases and the J segment 6 bases; nucleotides outside the gene matches: 9. The germline gives CDR1 MNHEY, CDR2 SVGEGT. The CDR3 loop reads CASSSTAGAPDTQYF. DNA for the CDR3: TGTGCCAGCAGTTCCACAGCGGGAGCCCCCGATACGCAGTATTTT.

This clonotype was observed a handful of times. The V call is TRBV20-1, the J call TRBJ2-3; 13 bases match TRBD2. This CDR3 region has 17 residues. Germline V CDR1 and CDR2: DFQATT, SNEGSKA (reference sequence). After removal of 1 base from V and 6 bases from J, the junction contained 10 bases not matched to a gene. CDR3 amino acids: CSARGPGLAGSPDTQYF. DNA for the CDR3: TGCAGTGCTAGAGGGCCGGGACTAGCGGGAAGTCCGGATACGCAGTATTTT.